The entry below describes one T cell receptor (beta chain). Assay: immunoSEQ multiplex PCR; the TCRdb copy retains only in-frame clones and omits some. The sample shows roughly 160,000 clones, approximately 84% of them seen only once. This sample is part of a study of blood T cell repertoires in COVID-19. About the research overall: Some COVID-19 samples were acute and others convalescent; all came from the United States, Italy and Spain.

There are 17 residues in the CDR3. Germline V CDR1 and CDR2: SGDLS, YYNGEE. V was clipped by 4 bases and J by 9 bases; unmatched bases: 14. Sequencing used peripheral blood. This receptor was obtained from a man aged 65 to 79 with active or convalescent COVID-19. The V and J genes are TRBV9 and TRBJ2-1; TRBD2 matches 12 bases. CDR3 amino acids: CASSSRTSGTFFGEQFF. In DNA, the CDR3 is TGTGCCAGCAGCTCCCGGACTAGCGGGACCTTCTTTGGTGAGCAGTTCTTC.